These T cell receptor beta chains were read from a single sample in a study of blood T cell repertoires in COVID-19. Clones were read by immunoSEQ multiplex PCR, and TCRdb kept only the in-frame ones, dropping some. The profile shows more than 250,000 clones, around 92% of them singletons. The sample comprised peripheral blood. These TCRs come from a man aged 18 to 29 who had recovered from COVID-19. CDR3s include the opening cysteine and the closing phenylalanine or tryptophan. D genes are given only for firm matches. Size tells how often a clone was seen (once, few, many) or the class of an expanded clone, and some rows leave it out.

.	.	TRBJ1-6	TRBV3-1/TRBV3-2	TGTGCCAGCAGTCATGGGGCGGCCTATAATTCACCCCTCCACTTT	CASSHGAAYNSPLHF
TRBD1	.	TRBJ2-5	TRBV9	TGTGCCAGCAGCGTAGCGGCAGGGGGCGAGGAGACCCAGTACTTC	CASSVAAGGEETQYF
.	.	TRBJ2-3	TRBV20-1	TGCAGTTACAGGGCTCCAGATACGCAGTATTTT	CSYRAPDTQYF
.	once	TRBJ2-7	TRBV11-3	TGTGCCAGCAGCTTAGATCCCCGCTACGAGCAGTACTTC	CASSLDPRYEQYF
TRBD1	.	TRBJ1-1	TRBV12-3/TRBV12-4	TGTGCCTCACAGGGGCCCTCGAACACTGAAGCTTTCTTT	CASQGPSNTEAFF
TRBD1	.	TRBJ2-7	TRBV23-1	TGCGCCAGCAGTCGATCACAGGGGCTTGCCTACGAGCAGTACTTC	CASSRSQGLAYEQYF
.	.	TRBJ1-1	TRBV29-1	TGCAGCGCCGGACAGACCAACACTGAAGCTTTCTTT	CSAGQTNTEAFF
.	.	TRBJ2-2	TRBV27	TGTGCCAGCAGGGGGGGTTACACCGGGGAGCTGTTTTTT	CASRGGYTGELFF
TRBD1	.	TRBJ1-3	TRBV2	TGTGCCAGCAGCAGACAGGGGACTGGAAACACCATATATTTT	CASSRQGTGNTIYF
TRBD2	.	TRBJ2-3	TRBV2	TGTGCCAGCAGGAGGACTAGCGGCAGCACAGATACGCAGTATTTT	CASRRTSGSTDTQYF
.	.	TRBJ2-3	TRBV29-1	TGCAGCGCCCGCGGGGGACACAACACAGATACGCAGTATTTT	CSARGGHNTDTQYF
TRBD2	.	TRBJ2-3	TRBV11-2	TGTGCCAGCAGCTTAACGGGAGGTGTGACAGATACGCAGTATTTT	CASSLTGGVTDTQYF
TRBD1	once	TRBJ1-2	TRBV18	TGTGCCAGCTCACCTACAGGGGAGCGGGGCTACACCTTC	CASSPTGERGYTF
TRBD1	few	TRBJ2-1	TRBV10-3	TGTGCCATCAGTGACTCCGGGACAGGGCCCTACAATGAGCAGTTCTTC	CAISDSGTGPYNEQFF
TRBD1	once	TRBJ1-6	TRBV9	TGTGCCAGCAGCACCCACGACAGGGGGAATAATTCACCCCTCCACTTT	CASSTHDRGNNSPLHF
TRBD1	.	TRBJ2-7	TRBV5-1	TGCGCCAGCAGCGCTCAACCGGCCGGGACAGGCTACGAGCAGTACTTC	CASSAQPAGTGYEQYF
.	.	TRBJ1-2	TRBV4-1	TGCGCCAGCAGCCCCCTGGGGAGCTCTGGCTACACCTTC	CASSPLGSSGYTF
.	.	TRBJ1-1	TRBV11-2	TGTGCCAGCAGCTTGAGATTATCATCGGGTGAAGCTTTCTTT	CASSLRLSSGEAFF
.	few	TRBJ2-7	TRBV9	TGTGCCAGCAGCGTACTGGACAACTCCTACGAGCAGTACTTC	CASSVLDNSYEQYF
TRBD1	.	TRBJ2-1	TRBV7-3	TGTGCCAGCAGCCCTAGGGGGACAGGTGGCTACAATGAGCAGTTCTTC	CASSPRGTGGYNEQFF
TRBD2	.	TRBJ2-2	TRBV28	TGTGCCAGCAGACTAGCGGTTACCGGGGAGCTGTTTTTT	CASRLAVTGELFF
TRBD2	.	TRBJ2-4	TRBV5-8	TGTGCCAGCAGCCCCCGGGGAGGGCCGGCCAAAAACATTCAGTACTTC	CASSPRGGPAKNIQYF
TRBD1	.	TRBJ2-7	TRBV2	TGTGCCAGCAAGCCCGACAGGGGGACCTACGAGCAGTACTTC	CASKPDRGTYEQYF
.	.	TRBJ2-3	TRBV30	TGTGCCTGGAGTGTATTGGCCGGAGAATACACAGATACGCAGTATTTT	CAWSVLAGEYTDTQYF
TRBD1	few	TRBJ1-2	TRBV6-5	TGTGCCAGCAGTAGGACAGGTTCGACTAACTATGGCTACACCTTC	CASSRTGSTNYGYTF
TRBD1	few	TRBJ1-1	TRBV7-9	TGTGCCAGCAGCGCAGGGACAGGGGATGAAGCTTTCTTT	CASSAGTGDEAFF
TRBD1	.	TRBJ1-6	TRBV10-1	TGCGCCAGCAGCCTGGGACAGAATAATTCACCCCTCCACTTT	CASSLGQNNSPLHF
.	.	TRBJ1-3	TRBV5-6	TGTGCCAGCAGCTTGGGGCAGGGCGGAACCATATATTTT	CASSLGQGGTIYF
.	.	TRBJ1-1	TRBV24-1	TGTGCCACCAGTGATTCAACCCACTTCCGGGACAAACGGAACATGAACACTGAAGCTTTCTTT	CATSDSTHFRDKRNMNTEAFF
.	.	TRBJ2-2	TRBV19	TGTGCCAGTAGTCTTCCAGGGGTAGACACCGGGGAGCTGTTTTTT	CASSLPGVDTGELFF
TRBD2	.	TRBJ2-1	TRBV19	TGTGCCAGTACTACCACGGGGACTAGTTACAATGAGCAGTTCTTC	CASTTTGTSYNEQFF
.	.	TRBJ2-5	TRBV29-1	TGCAGCGTAGCACCTGGTTGGGCAGTACAAGAGACCCAGTACTTC	CSVAPGWAVQETQYF
TRBD1	.	TRBJ2-7	TRBV19	TGTGCCAGTAGTATACGACAGGGGGAGGTCTCCTACGAGCAGTACTTC	CASSIRQGEVSYEQYF
TRBD1	.	TRBJ1-4	TRBV3-1/TRBV3-2	TGTGCCAGCAGCCGCCTCGGGACAGGGTCGAATGAAAAACTGTTTTTT	CASSRLGTGSNEKLFF
.	few	TRBJ1-4	TRBV14	TGTGCCAGCAGCCAAGGTCGGGGGAGGGCTAATGAAAAACTGTTTTTT	CASSQGRGRANEKLFF
.	.	TRBJ2-3	TRBV19	TGTGCCAGTAGTATAGAAAGCCGAAGCACAGATACGCAGTATTTT	CASSIESRSTDTQYF
.	.	TRBJ1-2	TRBV19	TGTGCCAGTAGTGTCTCCGACGGATGGGCGCGAATCTATGGCTACACCTTC	CASSVSDGWARIYGYTF
.	few	TRBJ1-6	TRBV11-3	TGTGCCAGCAGCTTAGTGGCCAATTCACCCCTCCACTTT	CASSLVANSPLHF
.	once	TRBJ1-5	TRBV18	TGTGCCAGCTCACTTTCCGGGGTGGTTAGCAATCAGCCCCAGCATTTT	CASSLSGVVSNQPQHF
.	.	TRBJ1-5	TRBV5-1	TGCGCCAGCAGCTTTGAAGGAGGTAGCAATCAGCCCCAGCATTTT	CASSFEGGSNQPQHF
TRBD1	.	TRBJ1-2	TRBV12-3/TRBV12-4	TGTGCCAGCGGGACAGCTAACTATGGCTACACCTTC	CASGTANYGYTF
.	.	TRBJ2-2	TRBV6-5	TGTGCCAGTCAAATACAGGGTGGGACCGGGGAGCTGTTTTTT	CASQIQGGTGELFF
.	.	TRBJ1-2	TRBV28	TGTGCCAGCAGTCAAGGGGGTATTAAGGGCTATGGCTACACCTTC	CASSQGGIKGYGYTF
TRBD1	.	TRBJ2-7	TRBV29-1	TGCAGCGTTGAAAGCCCAGGGGGCGAGCAGTACTTC	CSVESPGGEQYF
.	.	TRBJ1-5	TRBV19	TGTGCCAGTAGTATAGAGGCAGGGCTTTATCAGCCCCAGCATTTT	CASSIEAGLYQPQHF
.	.	TRBJ2-4	TRBV4-1	TGCGCCAGCAGTCGCGGAGGGACGGGCTCGATTAACATTCAGTACTTC	CASSRGGTGSINIQYF
TRBD1	.	TRBJ1-2	TRBV30	TGTGCCTGGAGTGTACCGGGACAGCCAAACTATGGCTACACCTTC	CAWSVPGQPNYGYTF
TRBD1	once	TRBJ1-5	TRBV19	TGTGCCAGTAGTGGGACAGGGGGTTGGGGCAATCAGCCCCAGCATTTT	CASSGTGGWGNQPQHF
TRBD1	few	TRBJ1-1	TRBV5-1	TGCGCCAGCAGCTCGGGCACAGGGGTGGGCACTGAAGCTTTCTTT	CASSSGTGVGTEAFF
TRBD1	.	TRBJ2-1	TRBV5-1	TGCGCCAGCAGCAGCGGACAGGGTAGCGGCAATGAGCAGTTCTTC	CASSSGQGSGNEQFF
.	.	TRBJ1-5	TRBV28	TGTGCCAGCAGTGAGGGACTGGGCAATCAGCCCCAGCATTTT	CASSEGLGNQPQHF
TRBD2	few	TRBJ2-5	TRBV6-5	TGTGCCAGCAGTTCATCTAGCGGGAGACAAGAGACCCAGTACTTC	CASSSSSGRQETQYF
.	.	TRBJ1-6	TRBV18	TGTGCCAGCTCACCAAACAGGGTTCCCACAAATTCACCCCTCCACTTT	CASSPNRVPTNSPLHF
.	.	TRBJ2-1	TRBV12-3/TRBV12-4	TGTGCCAGTTCGGGAGTTCATGAGCAGTTCTTC	CASSGVHEQFF
.	.	TRBJ2-7	TRBV18	TGTGCCAGCCGAGAAGACCCTAGGTTCGAGTACTTC	CASREDPRFEYF